The 21 T cell receptor beta chains below all came from one sample that was sequenced in a study of graft-versus-host responses after intestinal transplantation (dated by TCRdb to the early 2020s). Interpreted using the paper, the time point label stands for: cells obtained before transplantation from donor or recipient. Library prep was done by the immunoSEQ multiplex PCR assay. TCRdb mirrors the immuneACCESS table, restricted to in-frame sequences. Some clones are absent from its copies; in checked studies, under half trace to an unresolved V gene, and the reason for the others is unknown. This sample is represented by fewer than 25,000 clones; approximately 45% of them were singletons. The ten largest clones take up about 1% of the sample. The sample in question was alloreactive CD4+ T cells from a mixed lymphocyte reaction culture, obtained before intestinal transplant. The cell subset or site label, as the study defines it: CFSE-low proliferating T cells sorted from roughly six-day pre-transplant mixed lymphocyte reaction (GvH or HvG direction). The receptors here all came from a human patient who received an intestinal transplant.

The genes are TRBV18 and TRBJ1-1, with TRBD1 identical over 7 bases. The J segment lost 6 bases and the V segment lost 1 base, leaving 2 bases of the junction unmatched. This CDR3 has 13 amino acids. Per germline, CDR1 KGHSH and CDR2 LQKENI. CDR3 residues: CASSPRTGPEAFF. DNA of the CDR3: TGTGCCAGCTCACCACGGACAGGCCCTGAAGCTTTCTTT. Supplemented by reference TRBV18 and TRBJ1-1, the full variable domain reads NAGVMQNPRHLVRRRGQEARLRCSPMKGHSHVYWYRQLPEEGLKFMVYLQKENIIDESGMPKERFSAEFPKEGPSILRIQQVVRGDSAAYFCASSPRTGPEAFFGQGTRLTVV.

In DNA form, the CDR3 reads TGTGCCAGCAGTTCCCTCACCGGGGAGCTGTTTTTT. Translated: CASSSLTGELFF. The V call is TRBV6-5, the J call TRBJ2-2; D ambiguous. V lost 4 bases to trimming and J lost 4 bases, with 4 bases between them. Germline V gene lookup returns CDR1 MNHEY and CDR2 SVGAGI. The CDR3 totals 12 residues.

The chain joins TRBV7-3 to TRBJ2-5; D is unresolved. The CDR3 is made up of 12 amino acids. Germline V gene lookup returns CDR1 SGHTA and CDR2 FQGTGA. Trimming took off 5 bases at V and 1 base at J, with 5 bases between the two ends. The chain's CDR3 is CASSNSQETQYF. CDR3 nucleotides: TGTGCCAGCAGCAACAGCCAAGAGACCCAGTACTTC.

This clone is medium-sized within its sample. This sequence joins TRBV5-1 and TRBJ1-1, with 9 bases lining up with TRBD1. Germline assignment: CDR1 SGHRS and CDR2 YFSETQ. The CDR3 is made up of 14 amino acids. V trimming: 4 bases; J trimming: 1 base; junction bases outside the gene matches: 2. CDR3 in DNA: TGCGCCAGCAGCCCGGACAGGGGGAACACTGAAGCTTTCTTT. Its translation is CASSPDRGNTEAFF.

The CDR3 loop reads CASTSGSYYGYTF. The CDR3 DNA follows: TGTGCCAGCACCTCAGGATCGTACTATGGCTACACCTTC. The chain links TRBV2 to TRBJ1-2; D unclear. Trimming shortened V by 7 bases and J by 3 bases, and 12 bases separated the two germline ends. This CDR3 contains 13 residues. From germline, CDR1 is SNHLY and CDR2 FYNNEI.

The chain employs TRBV19 and TRBJ1-4; D might be TRBD1 (6 bases). Germline V gene lookup returns CDR1 LNHDA and CDR2 SQIVND (reference sequence). The CDR3 is 15 amino acids. V was trimmed by 4 bases and J by 7 bases, leaving 16 bases between them. CDR3 region: CASSTLGAPLEKLFF. CDR3 DNA sequence: TGTGCCAGTAGTACCCTGGGGGCCCCGCTTGAAAAACTGTTTTTT.

This clone was seen more than once but under ten times. The gene calls are TRBV4-1 and TRBJ2-1, with TRBD2 identical over 13 bases. The CDR3 loop spans 17 amino acids. Unmatched junction bases numbered 6, after V lost 3 bases and J lost 4 bases. Germline CDR1 is MGHRA and CDR2 is YSYEKL. Written as DNA, the CDR3 is TGCGCCAGCAGCCACGGGGGACTAGCGGGGTCTTACAATGAGCAGTTCTTC. Amino acid sequence: CASSHGGLAGSYNEQFF.

This chain links TRBV5-1 with TRBJ2-5, with 7 bases fitting TRBD2. Germline CDR1 reads SGHRS; CDR2 reads YFSETQ. V shed 0 bases, J shed 2 bases, and the junction held 1 base outside the gene matches. The CDR3 contains 14 residues. The CDR3: CASSLGTSQETQYF. The CDR3 DNA follows: TGCGCCAGCAGCTTGGGGACTAGTCAAGAGACCCAGTACTTC.

The chain joins TRBV5-1 to TRBJ2-3, with TRBD2 matching over 8 bases. This CDR3 region has 17 residues. Germline assignment: CDR1 SGHRS and CDR2 YFSETQ. After removal of 1 base from V and 4 bases from J, the junction contained 11 bases not matched to a gene. CDR3 region: CASSLLGWAGGPDTQYF. The CDR3 nucleotides read TGCGCCAGCAGCTTGCTAGGTTGGGCGGGGGGACCAGATACGCAGTATTTT.

The rearrangement uses TRBV9 and TRBJ2-2; 7 bases agree with TRBD2. Trimming took 3 bases from V and 7 from J; bases not matched to a gene: 9. The CDR3 is made up of 15 amino acids. Germline V gene lookup returns CDR1 SGDLS and CDR2 YYNGEE. In nucleotides, the CDR3 is TGTGCCAGCAGCGAGAGGGGAGGGATCCACGGGGAGCTGTTTTTT. It specifies CASSERGGIHGELFF.

This clone has only a few counts. The chain recombines TRBV11-2 with TRBJ2-2; maybe TRBD2 (6 bases). The CDR3 is 11 residues long. Trimming took 4 bases from V and 13 from J, leaving 10 bases between them. The germline V gene encodes CDR1 SGHAT and CDR2 FQNNGV. CDR3 loop: CASSSRGTLFF. The CDR3 DNA follows: TGTGCCAGCAGCTCCCGGGGGACGCTGTTTTTT.

The chain couples TRBV11-2 to TRBJ1-2, with D hard to call. Germline V CDR1 and CDR2: SGHAT, FQNNGV. The CDR3 covers 13 residues. The V and J ends lost 5 bases and 5 bases respectively, with 12 bases between them. CDR3 sequence (DNA): TGTGCCAGCAGCCCCCAGATTGAATATGGCTACACCTTC. Translation: CASSPQIEYGYTF. Together with reference TRBV11-2 and TRBJ1-2, the CDR3 gives the full variable domain: EAGVAQSPRYKIIEKRQSVAFWCNPISGHATLYWYQQILGQGPKLLIQFQNNGVVDDSQLPKDRFSAERLKGVDSTLKIQPAKLEDSAVYLCASSPQIEYGYTFGSGTRLTVV.

The chain uses TRBV6-5 and TRBJ2-5; D possibly corresponds to TRBD1 (6 bases). Trimming removed 1 base at V and 5 bases at J, with 11 bases between. Germline V gene sequence: CDR1 MNHEY, CDR2 SVGAGI. There are 14 residues in the CDR3. Here the CDR3 reads CASSYWAGDETQYF. CDR3 DNA: TGTGCCAGCAGTTACTGGGCAGGGGATGAGACCCAGTACTTC.

This clone turned up a few times. The chain links TRBV2 to TRBJ1-4; weak D call: TRBD1 (5 bases). Trimming removed 6 bases at V and 3 bases at J, with 14 bases between. Germline V gives CDR1 SNHLY, CDR2 FYNNEI. The CDR3 sequence is 15 residues long. The CDR3 nucleotides are TGTGCCAGCAGAAACCAGGGTCTTGCTAATGAAAAACTGTTTTTT. Protein product: CASRNQGLANEKLFF.

This chain connects TRBV19 to TRBJ1-1, with TRBD1 as a possible D gene (5 bases). In germline, CDR1 is LNHDA, CDR2 SQIVND (reference sequence). This CDR3 spans 16 amino acids. V shed 4 bases and J shed 3 bases, with 18 bases lying between them. The CDR3 bases are TGTGCCAGTAGTAGAGTCTGGGGCCAAGGGGACACTGAAGCTTTCTTT. Translated: CASSRVWGQGDTEAFF. The entire variable domain, with the rest obtained from reference TRBV19 and TRBJ1-1, is as follows: DGGITQSPKYLFRKEGQNVTLSCEQNLNHDAMYWYRQDPGQGLRLIYYSQIVNDFQKGDIAEGYSVSREKKESFPLTVTSAQKNPTAFYLCASSRVWGQGDTEAFFGQGTRLTVV.

The chain joins TRBV19 to TRBJ2-1, with TRBD1 as a possible D gene (5 bases). Trimming took off 0 bases at V and 10 bases at J, with 10 bases between the two ends. Per germline, CDR1 LNHDA and CDR2 SQIVND (reference sequence). This CDR3 spans 13 amino acids. The CDR3 nucleotides read TGTGCCAGTAGTATAGATAGGGGCGAGGAGCAGTTCTTC. It specifies CASSIDRGEEQFF.

The rearrangement joins TRBV7-3 to TRBJ2-1; the match to TRBD2 covers 7 bases. J lost 9 bases, V lost 5 bases, and 1 base had no gene match. CDR1 is SGHTA, CDR2 FQGTGA, per germline. The CDR3 covers 11 residues. The DNA for the CDR3 is TGTGCCAGCAGCGGGGGGGGTGAGCAGTTCTTC. As protein: CASSGGGEQFF.

This rearrangement joins TRBV10-3 to TRBJ1-6, with D tentatively TRBD1 (6 bases). The CDR3 extends over 13 amino acids. Germline V CDR1 and CDR2: ENHRY, SYGVKD. Trimming cost V 11 bases and J 6 bases, with 14 bases left between them. The CDR3 loop is CAAAGQFNSPLHF. Here the CDR3 DNA reads TGTGCCGCTGCTGGACAGTTTAATTCACCCCTCCACTTT.

The chain uses TRBV11-2 and TRBJ1-4; 8 bases agree with TRBD1. The CDR3 runs to 15 residues. V was pared by 1 base and J by 10 bases, with 8 bases of the junction left unmatched. Per germline, CDR1 SGHAT and CDR2 FQNNGV. DNA for the CDR3: TGTGCCAGCAGCTTAGGGACGACAGGGGTGATAAAACTGTTTTTT. As protein: CASSLGTTGVIKLFF.

The genes are TRBV9 and TRBJ1-4; 8 bases map to TRBD1. Germline assignment: CDR1 SGDLS and CDR2 YYNGEE. With 3 bases clipped from V and 10 bases from J, the junction kept 2 bases outside the gene matches. The CDR3 has 12 residues. CDR3 DNA: TGTGCCAGCAGCGGAGGACAGGGAAAACTGTTTTTT. Its protein is CASSGGQGKLFF.

The rearrangement uses TRBV6-5 and TRBJ1-1, with no clear D. There are 13 residues in the CDR3. V was pared by 8 bases and J by 0 bases, with 10 bases between. The germline V gene encodes CDR1 MNHEY and CDR2 SVGAGI. CDR3: CASHGPMNTEAFF. The CDR3 DNA follows: TGTGCCAGCCATGGGCCCATGAACACTGAAGCTTTCTTT.